What follows are 10 T cell receptor beta chains derived from one specimen sequenced in a study of cytotoxic CD8 clonotypes in ibrutinib-treated CLL. Sequencing used immunoSEQ multiplex PCR; TCRdb keeps in-frame clones, though not all of them. The sample consists of 120,000 to 150,000 clones, approximately 77% of them appearing once. Sequences were derived from PBMCs, sampled after 12 months of ibrutinib treatment. All receptors derive from a human donor with chronic lymphocytic leukemia.

V usage is TRBV10-3 and J usage is TRBJ1-1; D call uncertain. Trimming took 10 bases from V and 0 from J, leaving 12 bases between them. CDR1 is ENHRY and CDR2 is SYGVKD in the germline V gene. The length of the CDR3 is 13 residues. For the CDR3, the DNA is TGTGCCACCTTGGAAACTATGAACACTGAAGCTTTCTTT. Encoded protein: CATLETMNTEAFF.

The chain links TRBV6-1 to TRBJ2-1; D is ambiguous. V lost 6 bases and J lost 4, with 7 bases in between. The V gene's germline CDR1 is MNHNS and CDR2 SASEGT. CDR3 length: 12 residues. The chain's CDR3 is CASSGRYNEQFF. The CDR3 DNA follows: TGTGCCAGCAGCGGACGGTACAATGAGCAGTTCTTC.

The chain joins TRBV7-9 to TRBJ1-2; no definite D call. V lost 0 bases and J 7 bases, leaving 6 bases between the germline ends. Germline lookup yields CDR1 SEHNR and CDR2 FQNEAQ (reference sequence). The CDR3 contains 12 residues. In DNA form, the CDR3 reads TGTGCCAGCAGCTTAGCCCAGTCTGGCTACACCTTC. Translation gives CASSLAQSGYTF.

The DNA of the CDR3 is TGTGCCAGCAGCCAAGGGCGGGTTACCAACACTGAAGCTTTCTTT. Translation: CASSQGRVTNTEAFF. The rearrangement links TRBV7-2 to TRBJ1-1; no firm D call. The germline V gene encodes CDR1 SGHTA and CDR2 FQGNSA. V was clipped by 5 bases and J by 2 bases, with 15 bases between them. The CDR3 has 15 residues.

The gene calls are TRBV11-3 and TRBJ2-1, with 10 bases identical to TRBD2. Germline V gives CDR1 SGHNT, CDR2 YENEEA. With V trimmed by 4 bases and J by 5 bases, 8 bases remained unmatched. This CDR3 contains 16 residues. Here the CDR3 DNA reads TGTGCCAGCAGCTCCCCCATAGCGGGAGGCGACAATGAGCAGTTCTTC. Residues: CASSSPIAGGDNEQFF.

The rearrangement joins TRBV5-1 to TRBJ1-4; 8 nucleotides match TRBD1. After removal of 4 bases from V and 3 bases from J, the junction contained 11 bases not matched to a gene. CDR3 length equals 17 residues. The germline V gene has CDR1 SGHRS and CDR2 YFSETQ. Here the CDR3 reads CASSTTAGGAANEKLFF. For the CDR3, the DNA is TGCGCCAGCAGCACGACCGCAGGGGGCGCCGCTAATGAAAAACTGTTTTTT.

The rearrangement links TRBV15 to TRBJ1-5; D possibly corresponds to TRBD1 (5 bases). There are 15 residues in the CDR3. V shed 4 bases and J shed 0 bases, with 10 bases lying between them. The germline CDR1 and CDR2 sequences are LNHNV and YYDKDF (reference sequence). CDR3 sequence reads: CATSKEGTSNQPQHF. The CDR3, as DNA: TGTGCCACCAGCAAGGAGGGGACTAGCAATCAGCCCCAGCATTTT.

This rearrangement joins TRBV7-9 to TRBJ1-1; D is perhaps TRBD1 (5 bases). The CDR3 runs to 14 residues. V was trimmed by 1 base and J by 6 bases, leaving 12 bases between them. Germline V gene lookup returns CDR1 SEHNR and CDR2 FQNEAQ (reference sequence). Here the CDR3 DNA reads TGTGCCAGCAGCTTAGAGGTAGGGGAAGCTGAAGCTTTCTTT. Protein product: CASSLEVGEAEAFF.

V gene TRBV5-1 combines with J gene TRBJ2-5; no clear D. This CDR3 region has 13 residues. Trimming shortened V by 6 bases and J by 0 bases, and 9 bases separated the two germline ends. Germline V gene lookup returns CDR1 SGHRS and CDR2 YFSETQ. The CDR3 nucleotides read TGCGCCAGCACACCGGAGTACCAAGAGACCCAGTACTTC. Residues: CASTPEYQETQYF.

This clone has only a few counts. The V gene is TRBV28, the J gene TRBJ1-5; tentatively, D is TRBD1 (5 bases). V was pared by 6 bases and J by 9 bases, with 15 bases between. CDR3 size: 13 residues. Germline V CDR1 and CDR2: MDHEN, SYDVKM. The CDR3 nucleotides are TGTGCCAGCAGACAACCAGGGCCATGGCCCCAGCATTTT. Translating gives CASRQPGPWPQHF.